The 17 T cell receptor beta chains reported below all come from one sample, sequenced in a study of T cell responses to AZD1222 COVID-19 vaccine. Repertoires were generated with immunoSEQ multiplex PCR, while TCRdb's copy carries only in-frame clones and drops some. The sample has 150,000 or so clones, 92% seen once; the top ten hold 1.5% to 2%. Specimen: peripheral blood, collected on day 0 of AZD1222 vaccination. The receptors shown here come from an adult in good health.

The chain is built from TRBV21-1 and TRBJ1-5. TRBV21-1 is an annotated pseudogene. CDR3 length: 16 amino acids. As DNA, the CDR3 is TGTGCCAGCAGCAAATTTCCAGCACGTAGCAATCAGCCCCAGCATTTT. Residues: CASSKFPARSNQPQHF.

The gene calls are TRBV7-9 and TRBJ1-2; no definite D call. Germline V gene sequence: CDR1 SEHNR, CDR2 FQNEAQ (reference sequence). The CDR3 is made up of 14 amino acids. The germline V and J ends were trimmed by 1 base and 4 bases, with 10 bases remaining between them. CDR3 amino acids: CASSLGYGAYGYTF. As DNA, the CDR3 is TGTGCCAGCAGCTTAGGATACGGCGCCTATGGCTACACCTTC.

V is TRBV11-1 and J is TRBJ1-6; no definite D call. V lost 3 bases, J lost 7 bases, and 10 bases lay in between. The CDR3 covers 14 residues. Germline CDR1 is SGHAT and CDR2 is FQDESV (reference sequence). CDR3 DNA: TGTGCCAGCAGCTTCGAAATGGGAAATTCACCCCTCCACTTT. Protein: CASSFEMGNSPLHF.

The chain joins TRBV18 to TRBJ2-3; TRBD1 agrees at 7 bases. This CDR3 has 17 residues. CDR1 KGHSH and CDR2 LQKENI come from the germline V gene. With 0 bases clipped from V and 0 bases from J, the junction kept 6 bases outside the gene matches. The CDR3 DNA sequence: TGTGCCAGCTCACCACCCAGGACAGGAGCTAGCACAGATACGCAGTATTTT. Translating it yields CASSPPRTGASTDTQYF.

The sample holds one count of this clone. This chain links TRBV7-3 with TRBJ1-2; D is uncertain. The CDR3 has 13 amino acids. Germline CDR1 is SGHTA and CDR2 is FQGTGA. The ends were cut back, 5 bases at V and 3 bases at J, with 10 bases in the middle. CDR3 sequence reads: CASSPGRDYGYTF. The CDR3 nucleotides read TGTGCCAGCAGCCCAGGAAGGGACTATGGCTACACCTTC.

The chain carries TRBV9 and TRBJ2-3, with 10 bases lining up with TRBD2. The CDR3 is made up of 16 amino acids. V dropped 0 bases and J dropped 9; count of bases not matched to a gene: 10. From germline, CDR1 is SGDLS and CDR2 YYNGEE. CDR3 DNA sequence: TGTGCCAGCAGCGTAGCTGGCCTAGCGGGGGATCACACGCAGTATTTT. Translation: CASSVAGLAGDHTQYF. Full variable domain (remainder filled in from reference TRBV9 and TRBJ2-3): DSGVTQTPKHLITATGQRVTLRCSPRSGDLSVYWYQQSLDQGLQFLIQYYNGEERAKGNILERFSAQQFPDLHSELNLSSLELGDSALYFCASSVAGLAGDHTQYFGPGTRLTVL.

This chain uses TRBV2 with TRBJ2-5; 14 bases fit TRBD2. The V and J ends lost 1 base and 0 bases, in that order; junction bases with no gene match: 4. Germline CDR1 and CDR2: SNHLY and FYNNEI. The CDR3 is 18 residues long. The CDR3 DNA is TGTGCCAGCAGTGAAGTGGGACTAGCGGGGGCCAACCAAGAGACCCAGTACTTC. This codes for CASSEVGLAGANQETQYF.

This chain uses TRBV24-1 with TRBJ2-7; tentatively, D is TRBD1 (6 bases). This CDR3 has 14 amino acids. The V end lost 8 bases, the J end lost 1 base, and 14 bases lay between the germline ends. CDR1 and CDR2 from the germline V gene are KGHDR and SFDVKD. The CDR3: CATKDSIPSYEQYF. In nucleotides, the CDR3 is TGTGCCACCAAGGACAGCATCCCATCCTACGAGCAGTACTTC.

This chain connects TRBV28 to TRBJ2-5; 10 bases are a match to TRBD2. V dropped 0 bases and J dropped 6; count of bases not matched to a gene: 13. The CDR3 has 18 residues. The germline gives CDR1 MDHEN, CDR2 SYDVKM. The CDR3 is CASSLWASGGVLKKTQYF. CDR3 nucleotide sequence: TGTGCCAGCAGTTTATGGGCAAGCGGGGGGGTCCTGAAAAAGACCCAGTACTTC.

The chain's CDR3 is CATSRDLLAPYNEQFF. Written as DNA, the CDR3 is TGTGCCACCAGCAGAGATCTCCTAGCGCCCTACAATGAGCAGTTCTTC. This rearrangement joins TRBV15 to TRBJ2-1, with D possibly matching TRBD2 (6 bases). The germline V and J ends were trimmed by 0 bases and 2 bases, with 11 bases remaining between them. Germline CDR1 is LNHNV and CDR2 is YYDKDF (reference sequence). CDR3 length: 16 residues.

This clone has just one count. The rearrangement joins TRBV19 to TRBJ2-1, with 8 bases fitting TRBD2. Germline V gene sequence: CDR1 LNHDA, CDR2 SQIVND (reference sequence). The CDR3 loop spans 17 amino acids. V lost 3 bases to trimming and J lost 0 bases; unmatched junction nucleotides: 7. The chain's CDR3 is CASSIKGAGVSYNEQFF. The CDR3 DNA reads as TGTGCCAGTAGTATTAAGGGAGCGGGGGTCTCCTACAATGAGCAGTTCTTC. Using reference TRBV19 and TRBJ2-1 for the parts outside the CDR3, the full variable domain is DGGITQSPKYLFRKEGQNVTLSCEQNLNHDAMYWYRQDPGQGLRLIYYSQIVNDFQKGDIAEGYSVSREKKESFPLTVTSAQKNPTAFYLCASSIKGAGVSYNEQFFGPGTRLTVL.

This clone has only a few counts. V usage is TRBV11-2 and J usage is TRBJ2-1; D gene ambiguous. In germline, CDR1 is SGHAT, CDR2 FQNNGV. The CDR3 extends over 15 amino acids. V lost 5 bases, J lost 0 bases, and 11 bases lay in between. For the CDR3, the DNA is TGTGCCAGCAGCCCGGACGCGATCTCCTACAATGAGCAGTTCTTC. It is translated as CASSPDAISYNEQFF.

The chain employs TRBV4-3 and TRBJ1-6; TRBD1 matches 9 bases. This CDR3 is built from 18 residues. Looked up from germline, CDR1 is LGHNA and CDR2 is YSLEER. V was pared by 0 bases and J by 6 bases, with 9 bases of the junction left unmatched. The CDR3 nucleotides are TGCGCCAGCAGCCAAGACGCGACGTACAGGGGGCTTAATTCACCCCTCCACTTT. It codes for CASSQDATYRGLNSPLHF.

The chain has TRBV28 and TRBJ2-7; 10 bases are a match to TRBD2. The CDR3 has 15 amino acids. Germline V gene sequence: CDR1 MDHEN, CDR2 SYDVKM. The ends lost 2 bases at V and 3 bases at J; junction bases unmatched: 4. The CDR3 reads CASSLSSGGSYEQYF. The CDR3 nucleotides are TGTGCCAGCAGTTTAAGTAGCGGGGGGAGCTACGAGCAGTACTTC.

In nucleotides, the CDR3 is TGTGCCAGCAGCCCGACCATGGGGGGCCTCAAAGGGGAGCTGTTTTTT. It translates to CASSPTMGGLKGELFF. V and J are TRBV4-2 and TRBJ2-2; D is perhaps TRBD1 or TRBD2 (6 bases each). V lost 4 bases, J lost 8 bases, and 20 bases lay in between. The CDR3 has 16 residues. CDR1 is LGHNA and CDR2 is YNFKEQ in the germline V gene.

This clone was counted a few times. The chain couples TRBV10-3 to TRBJ1-1; no reliable D call. The CDR3 totals 14 residues. V lost 0 bases and J 0 bases, leaving 5 bases between the germline ends. Per the germline V gene, CDR1 is ENHRY and CDR2 is SYGVKD. CDR3 in DNA: TGTGCCATCAGTGAGTCATCTTTGAACACTGAAGCTTTCTTT. Encoded protein: CAISESSLNTEAFF.

The rearrangement links TRBV19 to TRBJ1-5; 7 nucleotides line up with TRBD1. The germline gives CDR1 LNHDA, CDR2 SQIVND (reference sequence). The CDR3 consists of 17 residues. J was trimmed by 6 bases and V by 4 bases; bases with no gene match: 15. CDR3 DNA sequence: TGTGCCAGTAGTAGAGGCCCGGGACAGTTGATCGGTCAGCCCCAGCATTTT. The encoded protein is CASSRGPGQLIGQPQHF.